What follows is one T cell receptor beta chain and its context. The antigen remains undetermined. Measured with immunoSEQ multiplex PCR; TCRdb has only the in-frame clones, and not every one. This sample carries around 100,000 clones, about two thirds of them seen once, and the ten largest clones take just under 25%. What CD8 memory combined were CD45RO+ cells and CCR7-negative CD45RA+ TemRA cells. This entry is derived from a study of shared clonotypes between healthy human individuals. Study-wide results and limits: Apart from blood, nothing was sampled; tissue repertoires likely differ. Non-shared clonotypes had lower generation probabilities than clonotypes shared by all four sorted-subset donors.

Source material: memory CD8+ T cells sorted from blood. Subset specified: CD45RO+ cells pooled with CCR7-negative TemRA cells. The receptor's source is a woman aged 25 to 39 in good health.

The CDR3 region has the DNA TGCAGTGCTTATCAACTAGCGGGAGAGTATTTT. Translated: CSAYQLAGEYF. The chain joins TRBV20-1 to TRBJ2-3, with 11 bases fitting TRBD2. V lost 5 bases to trimming and J lost 13 bases; unmatched junction nucleotides: 5. Germline V lookup: CDR1 DFQATT, CDR2 SNEGSKA (reference sequence). CDR3 length: 11 amino acids.